This TCR beta chain stems from a study of identical twins. Germline V lookup: CDR1 SGHKS, CDR2 YYEKEE (reference sequence). CDR3 length: 15 residues. V lost 0 bases and J lost 0, with 10 bases in between. TCRdb re-called the 5' RACE reads with MiXCR, one entry per CDR3 protein. The sample holds approximately 210,000 distinct CDR3 sequences, roughly 10% seen once. This clonotype appeared a few times. Its target is not known. General study findings and limits: Sharing of beta out-of-frame sequences by twins showed a weaker excess. Diverse VJ usage suggested most zero-insertion clonotypes were not invariant T cells.

Donors uniformly comprised healthy Caucasians. The clonotype originates from a woman younger than 35 in good health. The material sequenced was memory (CD45RO+) T cells sorted from blood. The rearrangement joins TRBV5-5 to TRBJ2-7; either TRBD1 or TRBD2 may supply D (5 bases each). CDR3 residues: CASSLGGRSSYEQYF. The CDR3, as DNA: TGTGCCAGCAGCTTGGGGGGACGAAGCTCCTACGAGCAGTACTTC.